A selection of T cell receptor beta chains follows, all from one sample in a study of early T cells in non-severe SARS-CoV-2 infection. TCRdb redid the calling of the 5' RACE reads with MiXCR, one entry per CDR3 protein. The top ten hold around 4.5% of the sample, which has roughly 60,000 distinct CDR3 sequences, around an eighth seen once. The material sequenced was whole blood. The origin of the receptors is an adult who was a healthcare worker with PCR-confirmed SARS-CoV-2 infection or an uninfected control (not recorded which). CDR3s include the opening cysteine and the closing phenylalanine or tryptophan. The D gene is left open where the match is weak. Some rows mark clone size as missing; the rest say once, few, many or name a class of expanded clone.

18	TRBJ2-1	TRBV3-1	TRBD2	many	TGTGCCAGCAGCCAGAGCGGGAGGGCCTGGAACAAGACGGCTGAGCAGTTCTTC	CASSQSGRAWNKTAEQFF
17	TRBJ2-3	TRBV12-2	-	many	TGTGCAAGTCGCTTAGCGTTGGGGACTTCTAGCACAGATACGCAGTATTTT	CASRLALGTSSTDTQYF
12	TRBJ2-5	TRBV29-1	-	many	TGCAGCGTTACCCCCCCGGCGGAGACCCAGTACTTC	CSVTPPAETQYF
13	TRBJ1-2	TRBV11-2	-	-	TGTGCCAGCAGCTTACAGGGGAAATATGGCTACACCTTC	CASSLQGKYGYTF
15	TRBJ2-1	TRBV7-9	-	few	TGTGCCAGCAGCCCAACCCCCCGGCGAAACAATGAGCAGTTCTTC	CASSPTPRRNNEQFF
15	TRBJ2-5	TRBV29-1	-	-	TGCAGCGTTGAAAGCCGGGGGAACTGGAAAGAGACCCAGTACTTC	CSVESRGNWKETQYF
15	TRBJ2-1	TRBV20-1	-	few	TGCAGTGCTCCAAGTATTAGCGCATCTTACAATGAGCAGTTCTTC	CSAPSISASYNEQFF
13	TRBJ1-6	TRBV20-1	TRBD1	many	TGCAGTGCTAGAAGAGGGGGCGGTTCACCCCTCCACTTT	CSARRGGGSPLHF
15	TRBJ2-7	TRBV9	-	few	TGTGCCAGCAGCGTAGGTGTGGGGACCCTCCACGAGCAGTACTTC	CASSVGVGTLHEQYF
13	TRBJ2-7	TRBV6-6	-	-	TGTGCCAGCAGTCCCGACCGGAACTACGAGCAGTACTTC	CASSPDRNYEQYF
13	TRBJ2-7	TRBV28	-	-	TGTGCCAGCAGTCGGACACCAGTCTACGAGCAGTACTTC	CASSRTPVYEQYF
15	TRBJ1-6	TRBV4-3	-	many	TGCGCCAGCAGCCAAGATAATCGCCCGTATTCACCCCTCCACTTT	CASSQDNRPYSPLHF
15	TRBJ2-2	TRBV15	TRBD1	many	TGTGCCACCAGCACCCGGGACAGGGTAGCCGGGGAGCTGTTTTTT	CATSTRDRVAGELFF
13	TRBJ2-3	TRBV20-1	-	-	TGCAGTGCTAGTCGGGGTGGTACAGATACGCAGTATTTT	CSASRGGTDTQYF
13	TRBJ2-3	TRBV7-2	-	few	TGTGCCAGCAGCCGGGACTTACGAGATACGCAGTATTTT	CASSRDLRDTQYF
15	TRBJ2-6	TRBV24-1	TRBD2	few	TGTGCCACCAGTCCCGGGGGGTCTGGGGCCAACGTCCTGACTTTC	CATSPGGSGANVLTF
15	TRBJ2-1	TRBV6-6	-	-	TGTGCCAGCAGGCATGGCCCGAGCTCCTACAATGAGCAGTTCTTC	CASRHGPSSYNEQFF
16	TRBJ2-6	TRBV25-1	-	-	TGTGCCAGCAGTGCTCGGCGGGTCTCTGGGGCCAACGTCCTGACTTTC	CASSARRVSGANVLTF
14	TRBJ2-7	TRBV20-1	TRBD1	-	TGCAGTGCTAGGACGGGGACAGGCGTCTACGAGCAGTACTTC	CSARTGTGVYEQYF
13	TRBJ1-1	TRBV9	-	-	TGTGCCAGCACCCCAGGGCTGGGCACTGAAGCTTTCTTT	CASTPGLGTEAFF
12	TRBJ1-5	TRBV14	-	few	TGTGCCAGCGCGGGCGGCGGCGGGCCCCAGCATTTT	CASAGGGGPQHF
15	TRBJ1-3	TRBV6-5	TRBD1	few	TGTGCCAGCAGTTACTCTCCGGGACAGGGAAACACCATATATTTT	CASSYSPGQGNTIYF
15	TRBJ2-1	TRBV13	TRBD1	few	TGTGCCAGCAGCTACCGGGACAGGTGGGGTGCAGAGCAGTTCTTC	CASSYRDRWGAEQFF
13	TRBJ1-2	TRBV10-2	TRBD1	medium-sized	TGCGCCAGCAGTGATGCAGGGGGTTATGGCTACACCTTC	CASSDAGGYGYTF
16	TRBJ2-2	TRBV12-3/TRBV12-4	TRBD2	many	TGTGCCAGCAGTTTTAGGACTAGCGGGGACACCGGGGAGCTGTTTTTT	CASSFRTSGDTGELFF
16	TRBJ2-2	TRBV3-1	TRBD2	-	TGTGCCAGCAGCCAAGATGACTTTGCGGGGGCCGGGGAGCTGTTTTTT	CASSQDDFAGAGELFF
16	TRBJ2-1	TRBV3-1	TRBD2	-	TGTGCCAGCAGCCTGGGACTACCTCACCTATACAATGAGCAGTTCTTC	CASSLGLPHLYNEQFF
15	TRBJ2-7	TRBV20-1	TRBD2	many	TGCAGTGCTCTGGAGGGACTAGCGGGACCCTACGAGCAGTACTTC	CSALEGLAGPYEQYF
14	TRBJ1-2	TRBV9	-	-	TGTGCCAGCAGCGTAGATACAGGTCTACTTGGCTACACCTTC	CASSVDTGLLGYTF
14	TRBJ1-2	TRBV20-1	-	-	TGCAGTGCTAGAGATCTGGACAGCTTAAATGGCTACACCTTC	CSARDLDSLNGYTF
13	TRBJ2-7	TRBV29-1	-	few	TGCAGCGTTGAAGAACCCCGCTCCTACGAGCAGTACTTC	CSVEEPRSYEQYF
15	TRBJ2-7	TRBV10-2	-	few	TGCGCCAGCAGTGATCCAGGGGAAGGGGTTAGCGAGCAGTACTTC	CASSDPGEGVSEQYF
13	TRBJ2-3	TRBV7-9	-	few	TGTGCCAGCAGCCTAACTTACACAGATACGCAGTATTTT	CASSLTYTDTQYF
15	TRBJ2-1	TRBV5-6	-	few	TGTGCCAGCAGCGTGGGAGCTCAGGGGTCCAATGAGCAGTTCTTC	CASSVGAQGSNEQFF
16	TRBJ1-2	TRBV12-3/TRBV12-4	TRBD1	few	TGTGCCAGCAGCCAACACCACAGGGGGCTGAGCTATGGCTACACCTTC	CASSQHHRGLSYGYTF
16	TRBJ2-2	TRBV10-3	-	-	TGTGCCATCAGCCCCGTCCATCCTCCGGGCACCGGGGAGCTGTTTTTT	CAISPVHPPGTGELFF
19	TRBJ2-1	TRBV19	TRBD1	few	TGTGCCAGTAGTATCAGGGGGACAGGGGCCATAAGCTCCTACAATGAGCAGTTCTTC	CASSIRGTGAISSYNEQFF
13	TRBJ1-2	TRBV29-1	-	few	TGCAGCGTTGCACCCCAGGGGATCTATGGCTACACCTTC	CSVAPQGIYGYTF
15	TRBJ1-4	TRBV14	-	-	TGTGCCAGCAGCAGGGGATATACTCGTAATGAAAAACTGTTTTTT	CASSRGYTRNEKLFF
15	TRBJ2-3	TRBV29-1	TRBD2	many	TGCAGCGTTGGGGTCTCGGCTAGCGGACCAGATACGCAGTATTTT	CSVGVSASGPDTQYF
16	TRBJ1-6	TRBV6-5	-	-	TGTGCCAGCAATCGGGGCCAGAGCTCCTATAATTCACCCCTCCACTTT	CASNRGQSSYNSPLHF
15	TRBJ1-3	TRBV10-3	TRBD1	many	TGTGCCATAGGGACAGGGGAATTAACTGGAAACACCATATATTTT	CAIGTGELTGNTIYF
14	TRBJ2-1	TRBV2	-	many	TGTGCCAGCGGCCGGCAGGAAACTTACAATGAGCAGTTCTTC	CASGRQETYNEQFF
18	TRBJ2-2	TRBV7-8	TRBD1	many	TGTGCCAGCAGCTTACTAAAGGGACAGGAATCGAACACCGGGGAGCTGTTTTTT	CASSLLKGQESNTGELFF
15	TRBJ2-2	TRBV6-1	-	-	TGTGCCAGCAACACCGGGACGGCGAACACCGGGGAGCTGTTTTTT	CASNTGTANTGELFF
14	TRBJ1-2	TRBV7-2	-	many	TGTGCCAGCAGCTTAGGCTATCAGGTTCGGGGCTACACCTTC	CASSLGYQVRGYTF
15	TRBJ1-5	TRBV19	TRBD1	many	TGTGCCAGTTTGAACAGGGGGATTGACAATCAGCCCCAGCATTTT	CASLNRGIDNQPQHF
18	TRBJ1-1	TRBV19	-	many	TGTGCCAGTACCGCTAGCAGCCTCCTACCCTACATGAACACTGAAGCTTTCTTT	CASTASSLLPYMNTEAFF
16	TRBJ2-2	TRBV7-8	TRBD2	few	TGTGCCAGCAGCCTTGCGGGGGGCGCGAACACCGGGGAGCTGTTTTTT	CASSLAGGANTGELFF
15	TRBJ1-1	TRBV18	TRBD1	-	TGTGCCAGCTCACCGGGACAGGGAGGTAACACTGAAGCTTTCTTT	CASSPGQGGNTEAFF
13	TRBJ2-7	TRBV27	-	few	TGTGCCAGCAGTTTCACGACTAGCTACGAGCAGTACTTC	CASSFTTSYEQYF
13	TRBJ2-1	TRBV15	-	many	TGTGCCACCAGCAGAGATGAGTACAATGAGCAGTTCTTC	CATSRDEYNEQFF